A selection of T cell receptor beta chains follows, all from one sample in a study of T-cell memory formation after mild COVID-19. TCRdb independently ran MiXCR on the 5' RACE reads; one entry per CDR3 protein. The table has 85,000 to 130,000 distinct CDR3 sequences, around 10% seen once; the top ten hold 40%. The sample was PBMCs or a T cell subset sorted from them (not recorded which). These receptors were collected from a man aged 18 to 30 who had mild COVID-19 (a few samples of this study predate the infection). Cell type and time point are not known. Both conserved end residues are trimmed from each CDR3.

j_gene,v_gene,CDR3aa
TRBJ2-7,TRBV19,ASSMKRLDSYEQY
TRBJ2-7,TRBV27,ASSSNLRGAGSYEQY
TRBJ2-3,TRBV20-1,SAGQDRTDTQY
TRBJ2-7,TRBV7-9,ASSFAAGYEQY
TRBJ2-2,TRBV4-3,ASSQDGGGNTGELF
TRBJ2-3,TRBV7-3,ASSSLGGQRVTDTQY
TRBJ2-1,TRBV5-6,ASSPGTGDYNEQF
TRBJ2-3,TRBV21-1,ASNPRGAQGTDTQY
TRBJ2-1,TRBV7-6,ASSRETGGATYNEQF
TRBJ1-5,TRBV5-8,ASSLAVQPQH
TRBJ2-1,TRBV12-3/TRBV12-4,ASSFELAGGPASSYNEQF
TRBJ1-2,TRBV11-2,ASSLLSQVNYGYT
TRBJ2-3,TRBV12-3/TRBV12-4,ASSLAYLESEGDTQY
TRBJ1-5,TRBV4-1,ASSDPARIDQPQH
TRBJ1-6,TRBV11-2,ASSSGQGGDSPLH
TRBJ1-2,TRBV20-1,SATPPGVEYGYT
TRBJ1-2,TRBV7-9,ASSPGHRLFSYGYT
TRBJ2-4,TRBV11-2,ASSLYGGRQNIQY
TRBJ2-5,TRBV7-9,ASSQAFGRQETQY
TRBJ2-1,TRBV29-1,SVDTNEQF
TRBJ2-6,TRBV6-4,ASTLHGQGISSGANVLT
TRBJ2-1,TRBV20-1,SAISPDGAYNEQF
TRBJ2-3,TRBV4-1,ASSSRLAAFTDTQY
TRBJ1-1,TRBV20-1,SAGQGGGF
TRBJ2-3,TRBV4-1,ASSQESGGLTSTDTQY
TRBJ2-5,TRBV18,ASSPGLAPGETQY
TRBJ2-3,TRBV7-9,ASSQAGGPTDTQY
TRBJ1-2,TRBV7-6,ASSLAPGANYGYT
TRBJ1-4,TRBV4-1,ASSQAGTANEKLF
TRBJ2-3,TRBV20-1,SARPLAGVMGDTQY
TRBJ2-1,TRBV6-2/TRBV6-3,ASSYVRDRDSYNEQF
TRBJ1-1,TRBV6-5,ASSYRDGGTEAF
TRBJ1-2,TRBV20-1,SARDPMTGNYGYT
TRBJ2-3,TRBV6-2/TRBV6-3,ASSPKPDTQY
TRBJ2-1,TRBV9,ASSVSASGVNEQF
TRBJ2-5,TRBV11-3,ASSHRDNGETQY
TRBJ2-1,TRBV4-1,ASSQDRVAGDNSYNEQF
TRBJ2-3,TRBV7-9,ASSPPGMLDTQY
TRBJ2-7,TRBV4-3,ASSQGILGARVRKY
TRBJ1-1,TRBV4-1,ASSHLSLGLNTEAF
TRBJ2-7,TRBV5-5,ASGRFYEQY
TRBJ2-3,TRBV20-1,SAPGPGDTQY
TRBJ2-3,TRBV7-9,ASSFATDTQY
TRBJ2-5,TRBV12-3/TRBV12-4,ASSLWSSPQETQY
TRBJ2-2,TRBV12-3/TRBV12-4,ASSASISLGTGELF
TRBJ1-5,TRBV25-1,ASSDGSGDQPQH
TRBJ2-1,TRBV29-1,SVDTGFEEQF
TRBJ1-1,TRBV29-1,SVSAERNTEAF
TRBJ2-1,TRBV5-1,ASSLAVDRGGEQF
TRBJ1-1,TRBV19,ASSTGQGGTEAF
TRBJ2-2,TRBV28,ASMAGQGRPGELF
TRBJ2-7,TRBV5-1,ASSTLDSFSYEQY
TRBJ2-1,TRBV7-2,ASSLRDGPSYNEQF
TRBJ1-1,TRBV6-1,ASRRQGGMGNTEAF